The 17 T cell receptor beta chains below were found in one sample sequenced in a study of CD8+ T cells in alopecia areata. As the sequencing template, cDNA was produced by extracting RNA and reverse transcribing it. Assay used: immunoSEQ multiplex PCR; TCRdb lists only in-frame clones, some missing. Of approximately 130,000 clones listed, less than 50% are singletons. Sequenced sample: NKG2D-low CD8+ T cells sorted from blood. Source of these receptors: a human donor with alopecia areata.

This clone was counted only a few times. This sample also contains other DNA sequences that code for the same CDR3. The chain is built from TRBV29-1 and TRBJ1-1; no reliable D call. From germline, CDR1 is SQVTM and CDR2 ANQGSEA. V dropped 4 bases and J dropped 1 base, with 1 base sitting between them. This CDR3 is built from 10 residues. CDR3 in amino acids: CSVGNTEAFF. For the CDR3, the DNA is TGCAGCGTTGGGAACACTGAAGCTTTCTTT.

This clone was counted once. The CDR3 loop reads CASREVGSEEQFF. The DNA for the CDR3 is TGTGCCAGCAGGGAAGTGGGGAGTGAGGAGCAGTTCTTC. V is TRBV9 and J is TRBJ2-1, with D possibly being TRBD2 (5 bases). Trimming removed 5 bases at V and 10 bases at J, with 16 bases between. From germline, CDR1 is SGDLS and CDR2 YYNGEE. The CDR3 is 13 amino acids.

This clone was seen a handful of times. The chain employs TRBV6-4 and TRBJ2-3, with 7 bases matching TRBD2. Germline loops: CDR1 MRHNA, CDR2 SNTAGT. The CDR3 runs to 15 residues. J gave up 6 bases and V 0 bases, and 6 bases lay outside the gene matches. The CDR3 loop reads CASSDSAGEFDTQYF. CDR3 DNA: TGTGCCAGCAGTGACTCGGCGGGGGAATTCGATACGCAGTATTTT.

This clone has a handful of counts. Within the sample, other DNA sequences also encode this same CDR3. The DNA for the CDR3 is TGCGCCAGCAGCCAAGGCGGGGATACGCAGTATTTT. It is translated as CASSQGGDTQYF. This chain links TRBV4-1 with TRBJ2-3, with D perhaps matching TRBD2 (5 bases). Germline loops: CDR1 MGHRA, CDR2 YSYEKL. Trimming took 1 base from V and 6 from J, leaving 5 bases between them. The CDR3 has 12 amino acids.

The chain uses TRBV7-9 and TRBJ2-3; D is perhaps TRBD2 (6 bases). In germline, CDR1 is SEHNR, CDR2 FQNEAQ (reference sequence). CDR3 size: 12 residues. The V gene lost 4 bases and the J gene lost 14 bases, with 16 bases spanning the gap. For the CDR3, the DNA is TGTGCCAGCAGCTCGGAGGGTAGAAGACGGTATTTT. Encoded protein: CASSSEGRRRYF.

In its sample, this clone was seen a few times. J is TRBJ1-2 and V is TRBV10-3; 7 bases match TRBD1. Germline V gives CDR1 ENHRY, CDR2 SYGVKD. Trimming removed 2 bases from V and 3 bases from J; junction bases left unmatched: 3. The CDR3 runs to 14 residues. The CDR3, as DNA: TGTGCCATCAGTGAGACCACAGGGGACTATGGCTACACCTTC. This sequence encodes CAISETTGDYGYTF.

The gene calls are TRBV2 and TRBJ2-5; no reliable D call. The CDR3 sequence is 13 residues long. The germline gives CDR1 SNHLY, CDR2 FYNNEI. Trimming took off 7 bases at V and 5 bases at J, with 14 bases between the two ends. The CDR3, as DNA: TGTGCCAGCAAGGCCGTCCTGCCGGAGACCCAGTACTTC. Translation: CASKAVLPETQYF. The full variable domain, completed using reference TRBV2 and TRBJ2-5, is EPEVTQTPSHQVTQMGQEVILRCVPISNHLYFYWYRQILGQKVEFLVSFYNNEISEKSEIFDDQFSVERPDGSNFTLKIRSTKLEDSAMYFCASKAVLPETQYFGPGTRLLVL.

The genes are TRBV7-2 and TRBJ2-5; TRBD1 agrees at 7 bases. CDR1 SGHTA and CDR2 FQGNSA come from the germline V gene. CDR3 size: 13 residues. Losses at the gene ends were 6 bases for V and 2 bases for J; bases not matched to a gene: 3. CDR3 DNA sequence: TGTGCCAGCAGGGCCAGGGGGCAAGAGACCCAGTACTTC. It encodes CASRARGQETQYF.

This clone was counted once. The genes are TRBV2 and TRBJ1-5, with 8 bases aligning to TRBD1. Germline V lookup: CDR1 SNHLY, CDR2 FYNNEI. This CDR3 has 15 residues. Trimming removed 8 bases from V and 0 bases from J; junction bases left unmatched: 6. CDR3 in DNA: TGTGCCAGCCAAAGGGACAGGTATAGCAATCAGCCCCAGCATTTT. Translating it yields CASQRDRYSNQPQHF.

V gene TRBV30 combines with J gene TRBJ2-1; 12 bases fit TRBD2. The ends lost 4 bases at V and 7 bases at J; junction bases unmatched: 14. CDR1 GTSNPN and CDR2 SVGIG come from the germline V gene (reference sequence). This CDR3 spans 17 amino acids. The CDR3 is CAWNWASGRANSNEQFF. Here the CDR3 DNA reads TGTGCCTGGAATTGGGCTAGCGGGAGGGCCAATTCGAATGAGCAGTTCTTC.

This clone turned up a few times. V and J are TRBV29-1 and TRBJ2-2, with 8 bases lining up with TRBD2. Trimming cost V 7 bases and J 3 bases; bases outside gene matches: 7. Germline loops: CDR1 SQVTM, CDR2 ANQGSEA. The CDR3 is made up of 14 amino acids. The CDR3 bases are TGCAGCGCCGGGAGGGGCGACGACACCGGGGAGCTGTTTTTT. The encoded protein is CSAGRGDDTGELFF.

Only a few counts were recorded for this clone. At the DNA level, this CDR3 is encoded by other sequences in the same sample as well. The CDR3, as DNA: TGTGCCAGCAGCTTTACAGGGGAAGAAGCTTTCTTT. This gives the protein CASSFTGEEAFF. V usage is TRBV5-5 and J usage is TRBJ1-1; 7 bases align to TRBD1. CDR3 length equals 12 residues. Unmatched junction bases numbered 3, after V lost 2 bases and J lost 8 bases. Germline lookup yields CDR1 SGHKS and CDR2 YYEKEE (reference sequence).

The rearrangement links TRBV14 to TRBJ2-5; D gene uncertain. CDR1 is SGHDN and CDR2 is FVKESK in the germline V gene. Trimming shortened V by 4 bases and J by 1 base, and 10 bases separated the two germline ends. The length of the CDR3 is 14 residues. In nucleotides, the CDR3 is TGTGCCAGCAGCCCCTTTATGGCCCAAGAGACCCAGTACTTC. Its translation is CASSPFMAQETQYF.

The CDR3 loop is CASSLLGGKPQHF. CDR3 nucleotides: TGTGCCAGCAGTTTATTGGGGGGTAAGCCCCAGCATTTT. V and J are TRBV28 and TRBJ1-5, with D perhaps TRBD1 (5 bases). V lost 1 base and J 8 bases, leaving 9 bases between the germline ends. This CDR3 is built from 13 residues. Germline values: CDR1 MDHEN, CDR2 SYDVKM.

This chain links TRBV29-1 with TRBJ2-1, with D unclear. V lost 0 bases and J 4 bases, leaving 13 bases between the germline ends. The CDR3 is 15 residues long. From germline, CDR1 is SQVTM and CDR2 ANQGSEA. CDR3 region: CSVEDSREVYNEQFF. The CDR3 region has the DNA TGCAGCGTTGAAGATTCTAGAGAGGTTTACAATGAGCAGTTCTTC.

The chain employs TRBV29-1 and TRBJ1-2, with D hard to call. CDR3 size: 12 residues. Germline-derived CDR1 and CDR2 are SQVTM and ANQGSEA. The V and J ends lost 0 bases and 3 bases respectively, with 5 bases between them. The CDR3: CSVEETHYGYTF. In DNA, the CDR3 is TGCAGCGTTGAAGAGACCCACTATGGCTACACCTTC.

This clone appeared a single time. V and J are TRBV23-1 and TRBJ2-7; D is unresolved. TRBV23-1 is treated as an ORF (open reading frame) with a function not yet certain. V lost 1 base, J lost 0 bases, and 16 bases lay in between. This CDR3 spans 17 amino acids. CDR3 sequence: CASSQLPETSTSYEQYF. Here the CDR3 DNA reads TGCGCCAGCAGTCAATTGCCGGAGACGTCTACCTCCTACGAGCAGTACTTC.